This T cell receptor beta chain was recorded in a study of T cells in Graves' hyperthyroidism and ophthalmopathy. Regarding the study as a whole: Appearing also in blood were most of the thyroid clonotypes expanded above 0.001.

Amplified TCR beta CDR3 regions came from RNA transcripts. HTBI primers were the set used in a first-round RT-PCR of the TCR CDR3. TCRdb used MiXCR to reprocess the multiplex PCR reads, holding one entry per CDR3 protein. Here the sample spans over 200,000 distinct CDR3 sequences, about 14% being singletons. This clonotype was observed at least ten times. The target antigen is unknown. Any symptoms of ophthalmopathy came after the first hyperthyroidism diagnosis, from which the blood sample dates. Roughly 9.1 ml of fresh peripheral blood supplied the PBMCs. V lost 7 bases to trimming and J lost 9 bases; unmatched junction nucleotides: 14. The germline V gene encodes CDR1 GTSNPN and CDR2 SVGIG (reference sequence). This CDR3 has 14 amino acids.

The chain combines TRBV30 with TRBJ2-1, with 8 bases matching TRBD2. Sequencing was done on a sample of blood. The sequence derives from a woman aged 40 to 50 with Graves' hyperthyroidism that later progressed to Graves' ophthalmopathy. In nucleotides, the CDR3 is TGTGCCTCTTCCGGGACTAGATTGTCAGCTGAGCAGTTCTTC. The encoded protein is CASSGTRLSAEQFF.